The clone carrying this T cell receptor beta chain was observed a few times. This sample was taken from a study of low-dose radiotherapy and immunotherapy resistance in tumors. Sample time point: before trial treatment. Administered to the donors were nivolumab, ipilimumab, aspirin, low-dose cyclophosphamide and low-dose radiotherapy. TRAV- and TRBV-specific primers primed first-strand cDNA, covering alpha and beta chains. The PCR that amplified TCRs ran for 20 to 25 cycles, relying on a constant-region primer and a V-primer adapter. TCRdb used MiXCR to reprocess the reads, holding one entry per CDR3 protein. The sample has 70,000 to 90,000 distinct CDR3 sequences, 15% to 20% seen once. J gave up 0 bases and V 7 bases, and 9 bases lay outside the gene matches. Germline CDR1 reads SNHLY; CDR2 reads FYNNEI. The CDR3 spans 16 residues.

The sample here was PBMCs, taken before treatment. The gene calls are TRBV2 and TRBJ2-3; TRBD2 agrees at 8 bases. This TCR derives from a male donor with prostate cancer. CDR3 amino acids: CASTRLAGRSTDTQYF. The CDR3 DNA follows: TGTGCCAGCACCCGTCTAGCGGGCCGGAGCACAGATACGCAGTATTTT.